The 2 T cell receptor beta chains below all came from one sample that was sequenced in a study of PD-1 blockade in classical Hodgkin lymphoma. Time point described: cycle 4 day 1 (C4D1), after around six weeks of nivolumab. Every patient was affected by relapse after autologous stem cell transplantation, while exposure to brentuximab vedotin was not uniform. Measured with immunoSEQ multiplex PCR; TCRdb has only the in-frame clones, and not every one. This sample carries under 40,000 clones, 81% of them seen once, and the ten largest clones take approximately 18%. Sequenced here: peripheral blood mononuclear cells (PBMCs), sampled before the fourth cycle of nivolumab. Every receptor here comes from a human donor with classical Hodgkin lymphoma.

The rearrangement joins TRBV18 to TRBJ1-4, with TRBD1 matching over 7 bases. Germline-derived CDR1 and CDR2 are KGHSH and LQKENI. This CDR3 has 17 amino acids. J lost 3 bases, V lost 0 bases, and 7 bases had no gene match. CDR3 in DNA: TGTGCCAGCTCACCACCCCCCGGACAGGAGGCTAATGAAAAACTGTTTTTT. Residues: CASSPPPGQEANEKLFF.

V is TRBV11-3 and J is TRBJ2-1, with 8 bases that match TRBD2. This CDR3 is 16 amino acids long. Trimming removed 0 bases from V and 2 bases from J; junction bases left unmatched: 3. CDR1 and CDR2 from the germline V gene are SGHNT and YENEEA. The CDR3 nucleotides are TGTGCCAGCAGCTTAGATATCGGGGGGGCCTACAATGAGCAGTTCTTC. Translating gives CASSLDIGGAYNEQFF.